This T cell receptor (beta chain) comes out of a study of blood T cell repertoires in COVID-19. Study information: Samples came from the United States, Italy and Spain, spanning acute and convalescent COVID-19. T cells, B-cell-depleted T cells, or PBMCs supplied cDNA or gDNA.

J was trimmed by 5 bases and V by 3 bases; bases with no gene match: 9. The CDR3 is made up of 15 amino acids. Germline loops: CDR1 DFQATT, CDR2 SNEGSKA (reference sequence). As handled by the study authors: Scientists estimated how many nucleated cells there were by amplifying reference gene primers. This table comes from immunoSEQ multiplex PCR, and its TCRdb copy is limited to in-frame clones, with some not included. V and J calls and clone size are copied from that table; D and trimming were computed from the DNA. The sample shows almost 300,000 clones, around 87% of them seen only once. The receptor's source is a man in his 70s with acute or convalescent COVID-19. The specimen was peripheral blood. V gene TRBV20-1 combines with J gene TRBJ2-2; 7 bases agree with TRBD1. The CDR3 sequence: CSASRQGQGTGELFF. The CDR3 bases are TGCAGTGCTAGTAGACAGGGCCAGGGGACCGGGGAGCTGTTTTTT.